This T cell receptor (beta chain) was identified in a study of blood T cell repertoires in COVID-19. Looking at the study overall: Sites in the United States, Italy and Spain provided acute and convalescent COVID-19 samples.

V was pared by 6 bases and J by 3 bases, with 7 bases of the junction left unmatched. This CDR3 has 15 amino acids. Germline assignment: CDR1 LNHDA and CDR2 SQIVND (reference sequence). Original processing notes: Reference gene primers were amplified, and this amplification served to estimate nucleated cell counts. Here immunoSEQ multiplex PCR was the method, and the copy in TCRdb shows in-frame clones only, minus some. V and J calls and clone size come straight from that table; D and trimming were deduced from the DNA. Found here are some 17,000 clones, roughly 89% of them singletons; the top ten hold about 12%.

This clonotype was sampled from a man in his 60s with active COVID-19. The chain joins TRBV19 to TRBJ2-1; 8 nucleotides align to TRBD2. Specimen: peripheral blood. The CDR3 DNA reads TGTGCCAGTAGAGGGCAGCGGGAGATCTACAATGAGCAGTTCTTC. Encoded protein: CASRGQREIYNEQFF.